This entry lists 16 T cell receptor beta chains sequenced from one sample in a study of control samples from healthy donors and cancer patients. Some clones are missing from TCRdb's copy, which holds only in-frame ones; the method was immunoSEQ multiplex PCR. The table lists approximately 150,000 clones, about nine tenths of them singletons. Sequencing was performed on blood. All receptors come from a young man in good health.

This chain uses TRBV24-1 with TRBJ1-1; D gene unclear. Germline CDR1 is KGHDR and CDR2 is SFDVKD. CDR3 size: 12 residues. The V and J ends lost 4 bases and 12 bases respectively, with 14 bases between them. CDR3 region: CATSDLDRGTFF. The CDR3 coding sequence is TGTGCCACCAGTGACCTGGACCGAGGGACTTTCTTT.

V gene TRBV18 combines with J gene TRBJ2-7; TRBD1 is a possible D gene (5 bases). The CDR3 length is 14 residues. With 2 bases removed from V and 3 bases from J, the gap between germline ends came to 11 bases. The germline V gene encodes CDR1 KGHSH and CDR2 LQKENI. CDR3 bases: TGTGCCAGCTCACCAAGAGACAGAGACTACGAGCAGTACTTC. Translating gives CASSPRDRDYEQYF.

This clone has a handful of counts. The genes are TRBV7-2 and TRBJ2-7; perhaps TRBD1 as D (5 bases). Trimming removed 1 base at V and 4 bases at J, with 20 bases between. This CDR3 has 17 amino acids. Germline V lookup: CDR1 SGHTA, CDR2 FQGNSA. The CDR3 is CASSLVQGSGRPYEQYF. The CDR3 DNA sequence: TGTGCCAGCAGCTTAGTTCAGGGTTCGGGTCGTCCTTACGAGCAGTACTTC.

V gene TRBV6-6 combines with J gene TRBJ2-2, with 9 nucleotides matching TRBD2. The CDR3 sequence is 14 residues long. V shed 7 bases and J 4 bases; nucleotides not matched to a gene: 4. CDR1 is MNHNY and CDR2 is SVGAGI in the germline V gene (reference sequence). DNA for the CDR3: TGTGCCAGCACCGGACTAGCGCTCACCGGGGAGCTGTTTTTT. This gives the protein CASTGLALTGELFF.

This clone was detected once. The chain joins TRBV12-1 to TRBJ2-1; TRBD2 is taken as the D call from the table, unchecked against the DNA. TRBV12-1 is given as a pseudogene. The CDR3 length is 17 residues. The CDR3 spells CASSHPTSGSSYNEQFF. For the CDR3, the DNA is TGTGCCAGCAGCCATCCGACTAGCGGGTCCTCCTACAATGAGCAGTTCTTC.

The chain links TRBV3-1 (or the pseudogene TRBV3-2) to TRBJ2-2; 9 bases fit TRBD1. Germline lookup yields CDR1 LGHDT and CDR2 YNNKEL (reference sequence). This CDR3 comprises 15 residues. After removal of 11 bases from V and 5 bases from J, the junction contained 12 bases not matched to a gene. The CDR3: CAGPGGTGRTGELFF. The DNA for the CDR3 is TGTGCCGGCCCTGGGGGGACAGGGCGGACCGGGGAGCTGTTTTTT.

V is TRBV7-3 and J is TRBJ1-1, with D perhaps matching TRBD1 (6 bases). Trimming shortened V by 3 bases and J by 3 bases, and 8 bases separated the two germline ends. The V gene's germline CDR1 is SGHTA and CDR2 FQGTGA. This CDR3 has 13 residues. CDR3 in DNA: TGTGCCAGCAGCTTCTACAGGGACACTGAAGCTTTCTTT. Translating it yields CASSFYRDTEAFF.

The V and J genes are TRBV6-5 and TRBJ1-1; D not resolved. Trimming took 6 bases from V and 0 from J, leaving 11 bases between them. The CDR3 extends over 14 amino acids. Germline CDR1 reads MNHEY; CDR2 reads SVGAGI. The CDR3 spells CASSPPLMNTEAFF. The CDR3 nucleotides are TGTGCCAGCAGCCCCCCCCTAATGAACACTGAAGCTTTCTTT.

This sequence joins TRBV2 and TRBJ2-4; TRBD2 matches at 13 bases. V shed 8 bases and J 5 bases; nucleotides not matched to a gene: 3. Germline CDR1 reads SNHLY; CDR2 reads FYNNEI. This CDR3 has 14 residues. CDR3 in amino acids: CASLGTSGENIQYF. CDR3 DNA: TGTGCCAGCTTAGGGACTAGCGGGGAAAACATTCAGTACTTC.

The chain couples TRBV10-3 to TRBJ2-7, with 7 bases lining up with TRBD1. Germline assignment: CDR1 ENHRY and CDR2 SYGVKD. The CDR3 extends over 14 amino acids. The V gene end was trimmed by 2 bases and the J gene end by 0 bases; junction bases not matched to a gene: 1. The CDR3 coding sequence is TGTGCCATCAGTGAGGACAGGGACTCCTACGAGCAGTACTTC. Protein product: CAISEDRDSYEQYF.

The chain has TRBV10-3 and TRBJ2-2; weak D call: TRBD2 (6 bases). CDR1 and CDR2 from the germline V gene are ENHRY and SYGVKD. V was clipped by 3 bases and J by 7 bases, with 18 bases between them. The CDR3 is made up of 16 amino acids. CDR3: CAISERRVGIDGELFF. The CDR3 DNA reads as TGTGCCATCAGTGAAAGGAGGGTAGGAATCGACGGGGAGCTGTTTTTT.

CDR3 in DNA: TGTGCCAGCAGCCAAACTGGTCGGGGGAACACTGAAGCTTTCTTT. Residues: CASSQTGRGNTEAFF. The chain carries TRBV3-1 (or the pseudogene TRBV3-2) and TRBJ1-1; D call uncertain. V was clipped by 2 bases and J by 1 base, with 11 bases between them. Germline V lookup: CDR1 LGHDT, CDR2 YNNKEL (reference sequence). This CDR3 contains 15 residues.

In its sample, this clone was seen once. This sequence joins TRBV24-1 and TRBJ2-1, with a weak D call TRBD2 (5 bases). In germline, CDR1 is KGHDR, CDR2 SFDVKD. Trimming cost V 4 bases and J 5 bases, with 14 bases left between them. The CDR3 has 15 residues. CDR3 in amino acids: CATSDPRTPDNEQFF. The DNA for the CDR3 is TGTGCCACCAGTGACCCTCGGACTCCCGACAATGAGCAGTTCTTC.

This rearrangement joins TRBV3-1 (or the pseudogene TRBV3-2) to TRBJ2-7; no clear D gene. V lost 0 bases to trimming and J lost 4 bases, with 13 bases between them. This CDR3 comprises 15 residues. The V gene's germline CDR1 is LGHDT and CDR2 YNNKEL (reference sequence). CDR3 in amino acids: CASSQEYAENYEQYF. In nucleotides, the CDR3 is TGTGCCAGCAGCCAAGAGTATGCAGAGAATTACGAGCAGTACTTC.

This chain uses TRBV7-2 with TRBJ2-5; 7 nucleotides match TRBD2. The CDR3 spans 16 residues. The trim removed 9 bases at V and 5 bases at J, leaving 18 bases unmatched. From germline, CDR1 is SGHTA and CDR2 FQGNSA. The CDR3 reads CASSLGRAGVLETQYF. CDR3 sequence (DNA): TGTGCCAGTAGCCTAGGCCGGGCGGGAGTGTTGGAGACCCAGTACTTC.

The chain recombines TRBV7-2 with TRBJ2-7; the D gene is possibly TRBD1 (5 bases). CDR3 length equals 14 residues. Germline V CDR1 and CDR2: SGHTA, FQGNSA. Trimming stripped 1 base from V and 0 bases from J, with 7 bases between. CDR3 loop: CASSLGRVSYEQYF. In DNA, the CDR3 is TGTGCCAGCAGCTTAGGCAGGGTCTCCTACGAGCAGTACTTC.